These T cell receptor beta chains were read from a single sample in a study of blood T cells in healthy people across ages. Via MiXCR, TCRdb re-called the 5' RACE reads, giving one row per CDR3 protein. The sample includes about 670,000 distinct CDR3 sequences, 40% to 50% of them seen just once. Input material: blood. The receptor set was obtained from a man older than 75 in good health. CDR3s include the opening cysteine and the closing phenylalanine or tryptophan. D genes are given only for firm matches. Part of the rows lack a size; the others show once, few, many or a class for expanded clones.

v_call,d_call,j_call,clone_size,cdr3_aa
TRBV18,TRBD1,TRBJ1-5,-,CASSPQGAGQPQHF
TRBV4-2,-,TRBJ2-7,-,CASSQTGTRSSYEQYF
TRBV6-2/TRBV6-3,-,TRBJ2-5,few,CASGSIQETQYF
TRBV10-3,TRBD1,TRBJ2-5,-,CAISAGQGMETQYF
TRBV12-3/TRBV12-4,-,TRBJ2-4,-,CASSSIARLGKNIQYF
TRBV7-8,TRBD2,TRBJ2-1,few,CASSTEAGGSYNEQFF
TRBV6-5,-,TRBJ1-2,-,CASRGVEVGYTF
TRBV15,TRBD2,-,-,CATSRGTSGGPSNSYNEQYF
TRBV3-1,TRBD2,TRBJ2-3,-,CASSRPGLAGVGGTDTQYF
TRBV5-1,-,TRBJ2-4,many,CASSLGQPPSRENIQYF
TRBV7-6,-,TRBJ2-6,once,CASSSVAHSGANVLTF
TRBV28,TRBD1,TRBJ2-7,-,CASRSGTVPYEQYF
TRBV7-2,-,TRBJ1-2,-,CASSSLGGGSYGYTF
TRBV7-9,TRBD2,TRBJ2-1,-,CASSDLAVLLSYNEQFF
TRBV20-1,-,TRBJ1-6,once,CSAREGASYNSPLHF
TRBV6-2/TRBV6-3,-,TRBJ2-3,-,CASTISYPGVVDTQYF
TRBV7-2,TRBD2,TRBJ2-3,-,CASSPLTSGGGYTDTQYF
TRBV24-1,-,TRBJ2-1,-,CATSDSGPYQETQFF
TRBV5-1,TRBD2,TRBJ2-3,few,CASGSGGDGTDTQYF
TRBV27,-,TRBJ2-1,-,CASSLRARGNEQFF
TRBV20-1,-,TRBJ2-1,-,CSAREPRGGRYNEQFF
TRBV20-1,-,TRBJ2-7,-,CSARVSGLGLEIQYF
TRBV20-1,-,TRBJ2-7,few,CSANGPSYEQYF
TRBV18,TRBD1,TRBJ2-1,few,CASSWQGVASYNEQFF
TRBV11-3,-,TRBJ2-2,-,CASSLDRAGNGELFF
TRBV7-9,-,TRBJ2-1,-,CASSRSRTNQNEQFF
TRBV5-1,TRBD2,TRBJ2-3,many,CASSLAGTSADTQYF
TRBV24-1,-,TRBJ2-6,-,CASGTEGSRANVLTF
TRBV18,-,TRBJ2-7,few,CASSPRSGVGEQYF
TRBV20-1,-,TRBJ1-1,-,CSARVSGRENTEAFF
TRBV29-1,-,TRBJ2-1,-,CSVDGGFDNEQFF
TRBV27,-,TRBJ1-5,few,CASSLADRQPQHF
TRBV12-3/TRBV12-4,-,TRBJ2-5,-,CASSPRSGGKTQYF
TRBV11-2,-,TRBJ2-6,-,CASSLGVGTGANVLTF
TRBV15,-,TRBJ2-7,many,CATSRDGEDYEQYF
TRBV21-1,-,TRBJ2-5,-,CASSKGSSRKGEETQYF
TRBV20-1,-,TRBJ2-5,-,CSAREGGTQYF
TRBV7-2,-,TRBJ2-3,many,CASSSEGGTQYF
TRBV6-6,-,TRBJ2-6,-,CASSSESLNSGANVLTF
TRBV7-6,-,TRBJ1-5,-,CASSLAQAGVGVNSNQPQHF
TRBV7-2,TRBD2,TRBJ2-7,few,CASSLGAGLREQYF
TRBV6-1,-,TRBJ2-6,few,CASIQSSGANVLTF
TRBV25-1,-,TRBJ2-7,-,CASSEALSPDGSYEQYF
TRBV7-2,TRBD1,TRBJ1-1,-,CASSPHSGTGGSRAFF
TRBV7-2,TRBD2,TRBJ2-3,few,CASSLAPGLAGGGGTDTQYF
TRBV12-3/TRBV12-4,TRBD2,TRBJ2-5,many,CASSLAGGIETQYF
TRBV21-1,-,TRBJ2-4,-,CASSKRGGPPAKNIQYF
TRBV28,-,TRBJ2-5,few,CASSPQGIEETQYF
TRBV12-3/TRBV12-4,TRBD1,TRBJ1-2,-,CASSVGQGNGYTF
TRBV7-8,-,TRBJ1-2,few,CASSGRGRSPYGYTF
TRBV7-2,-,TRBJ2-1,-,CASSLGGAVNNEQFF